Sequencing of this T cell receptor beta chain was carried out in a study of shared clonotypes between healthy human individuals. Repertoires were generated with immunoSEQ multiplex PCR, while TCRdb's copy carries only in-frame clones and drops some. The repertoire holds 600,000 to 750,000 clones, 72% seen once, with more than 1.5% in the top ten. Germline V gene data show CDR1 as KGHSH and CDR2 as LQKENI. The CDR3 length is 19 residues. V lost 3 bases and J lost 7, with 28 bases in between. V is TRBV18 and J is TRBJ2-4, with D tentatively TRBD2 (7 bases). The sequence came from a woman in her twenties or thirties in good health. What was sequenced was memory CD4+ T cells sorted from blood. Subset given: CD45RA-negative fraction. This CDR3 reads CASSPTMGGRIKDTNIQYF. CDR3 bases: TGTGCCAGCTCACCCACAATGGGGGGGCGGATTAAGGATACGAACATTCAGTACTTC.